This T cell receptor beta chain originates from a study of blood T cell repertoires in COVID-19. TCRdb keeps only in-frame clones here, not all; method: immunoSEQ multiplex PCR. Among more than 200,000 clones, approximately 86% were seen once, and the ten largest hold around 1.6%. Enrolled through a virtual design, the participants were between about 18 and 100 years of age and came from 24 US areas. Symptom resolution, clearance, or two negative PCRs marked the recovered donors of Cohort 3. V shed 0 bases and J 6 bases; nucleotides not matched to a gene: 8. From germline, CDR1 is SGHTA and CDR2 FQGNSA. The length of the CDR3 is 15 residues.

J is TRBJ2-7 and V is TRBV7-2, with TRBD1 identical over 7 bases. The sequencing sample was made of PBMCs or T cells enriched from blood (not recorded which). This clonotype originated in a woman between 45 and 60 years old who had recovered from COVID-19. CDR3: CASSLALWAGGEQYF. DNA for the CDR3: TGTGCCAGCAGCTTAGCTCTCTGGGCAGGGGGCGAGCAGTACTTC.